This T cell receptor (beta chain) was sequenced during a study of blood T cell repertoires in COVID-19. The wider study: COVID-19 samples collected from the United States, Italy and Spain covered acute and convalescent phases. T cells, B-cell-depleted T cells, or PBMCs supplied cDNA or gDNA.

The V end lost 3 bases, the J end lost 6 bases, and 14 bases lay between the germline ends. Germline V gene lookup returns CDR1 SGHAT and CDR2 FQNNGV. The CDR3 covers 14 residues. The authors' processing: The assay estimated nucleated cells by amplifying reference gene primers. The method was immunoSEQ multiplex PCR; TCRdb's version includes in-frame clones alone and lacks a portion of them. V, J and clone size are those of that table, while D and trimming were read from the DNA. The data contain 100,000 to 150,000 clones, 85% to 90% of them singletons. This receptor was obtained from a man in his forties or fifties with acute or convalescent COVID-19. Sequences were obtained from peripheral blood. The chain recombines TRBV11-2 with TRBJ1-2, with a tentative D call TRBD1 (6 bases). The CDR3 DNA sequence: TGTGCCAGCAGCTTGTGGGAACAGGGTGATGGCTACACCTTC. Translated, it gives CASSLWEQGDGYTF.